Detailed here is one T cell receptor (beta chain). The data derive from a study of cytomegalovirus exposure and HLA in healthy donors. Amplification used 60 Vbeta primers and 13 Jbeta primers. Under the authors' procedure: Among the unique TCR beta chains that a later analysis counted, 70 million to 85 million in all, 9.5 million to 11 million were shared. Profiled with immunoSEQ multiplex PCR; TCRdb holds only in-frame clones, not every one. That table supplies the V and J calls and clone size; D and trimming were determined from the DNA. The sample spans about 75,000 clones; the ten largest clones claim 3.5% to 4.5%. The CDR3 spans 15 residues. CDR1 is MDHEN, CDR2 SYDVKM, per germline. V shed 6 bases, J shed 4 bases, and the junction held 7 bases outside the gene matches.

This clonotype originated in a man younger than 30 in good health and CMV-seropositive. Source material: PBMCs. The genes are TRBV28 and TRBJ1-2; 11 bases fit TRBD1. The DNA for the CDR3 is TGTGCCAGCAGCCGACTCGGACAGGGGGCCTATGGCTACACCTTC. This encodes CASSRLGQGAYGYTF.